Following are 11 T cell receptor beta chains from one sample sequenced in a study of cytotoxic CD8 clonotypes in ibrutinib-treated CLL. The data were produced by immunoSEQ multiplex PCR, yet TCRdb's version contains in-frame clones alone and is incomplete. The sample lists approximately 300,000 clones, about 80% occurring once. The sample here was PBMCs, taken before ibrutinib treatment. These receptors came from a human donor with chronic lymphocytic leukemia.

This CDR3 reads CASSIGAGGQETQYF. For the CDR3, the DNA is TGTGCCAGTAGTATTGGAGCAGGTGGCCAAGAGACCCAGTACTTC. This chain links TRBV19 with TRBJ2-5; D ambiguous. The CDR3 runs to 15 residues. Germline lookup yields CDR1 LNHDA and CDR2 SQIVND (reference sequence). The V gene lost 3 bases and the J gene lost 1 base, with 12 bases spanning the gap.

V usage is TRBV5-1 and J usage is TRBJ1-4; D unresolved. Germline V gene lookup returns CDR1 SGHRS and CDR2 YFSETQ. V shed 1 base and J shed 4 bases, with 14 bases lying between them. This CDR3 region has 16 residues. As DNA, the CDR3 is TGCGCCAGCAGCTTGAGGCGGCAACGCGGTAATGAAAAACTGTTTTTT. The encoded protein is CASSLRRQRGNEKLFF.

The gene calls are TRBV6-5 and TRBJ1-1; D perhaps matches TRBD1 (6 bases). The germline gives CDR1 MNHEY, CDR2 SVGAGI. V shed 6 bases and J shed 0 bases, with 14 bases lying between them. This CDR3 contains 15 residues. Here the CDR3 DNA reads TGTGCCAGCAGACTCGGGGGCCTACTGAACACTGAAGCTTTCTTT. It translates to CASRLGGLLNTEAFF.

This clone has just one count. The CDR3 coding sequence is TGTGCCTGGGCGCCGGGACTAGCAGCAGAGACCCAGTACTTC. Translated, it gives CAWAPGLAAETQYF. This sequence joins TRBV30 and TRBJ2-5; 9 bases fit TRBD2. V trimming: 5 bases; J trimming: 4 bases; junction bases outside the gene matches: 8. Germline V gene lookup returns CDR1 GTSNPN and CDR2 SVGIG (reference sequence). The length of the CDR3 is 14 residues.

This chain joins TRBV30 and TRBJ2-1, with 7 positions matching TRBD2. This CDR3 is 13 amino acids long. From germline, CDR1 is GTSNPN and CDR2 SVGIG (reference sequence). With V trimmed by 7 bases and J by 2 bases, 5 bases remained unmatched. CDR3 region: CASQAGPYNEQFF. CDR3 DNA sequence: TGTGCCTCCCAAGCGGGACCCTACAATGAGCAGTTCTTC.

The chain uses TRBV30 and TRBJ1-1; possible D gene TRBD1, 6 bases. This CDR3 spans 15 amino acids. Looked up from germline, CDR1 is GTSNPN and CDR2 is SVGIG (reference sequence). The V end lost 4 bases, the J end lost 1 base, and 16 bases lay between the germline ends. CDR3: CAWTQGKLGNTEAFF. The CDR3 DNA reads as TGTGCCTGGACGCAGGGGAAGTTGGGGAACACTGAAGCTTTCTTT.

Many counts were recorded for this clone. The chain carries TRBV2 and TRBJ2-3, with 10 bases that match TRBD2. The CDR3 is 17 residues long. V lost 1 base, J lost 0 bases, and 4 bases stayed unmatched. Germline CDR1 and CDR2: SNHLY and FYNNEI. CDR3 residues: CASSEGETSGSTDTQYF. The CDR3 coding sequence is TGTGCCAGCAGTGAAGGAGAGACTAGCGGGAGCACAGATACGCAGTATTTT.

This clone was detected only a few times. The chain couples TRBV30 to TRBJ1-1; 10 bases are a match to TRBD1. The V gene end was trimmed by 2 bases and the J gene end by 10 bases; junction bases not matched to a gene: 7. CDR3 length: 13 amino acids. The germline gives CDR1 GTSNPN, CDR2 SVGIG (reference sequence). Written as DNA, the CDR3 is TGTGCCTGGAGTCACGCCGGGACAGGGGTAGCTTTCTTT. Translation: CAWSHAGTGVAFF.

The chain combines TRBV7-9 with TRBJ1-2; D is undetermined. Trimming took 1 base from V and 3 from J, leaving 3 bases between them. The CDR3 totals 12 residues. Germline V gene data show CDR1 as SEHNR and CDR2 as FQNEAQ (reference sequence). CDR3 DNA sequence: TGTGCCAGCAGCTTAGTAGACTATGGCTACACCTTC. This gives the protein CASSLVDYGYTF. Looking up the rest from reference TRBV7-9 and TRBJ1-2 gives the full variable domain: DTGVSQNPRHKITKRGQNVTFRCDPISEHNRLYWYRQTLGQGPEFLTYFQNEAQLEKSRLLSDRFSAERPKGSFSTLEIQRTEQGDSAMYLCASSLVDYGYTFGSGTRLTVV.

The chain has TRBV30 and TRBJ2-5; TRBD1 might be the D (6 bases). The CDR3 spans 12 residues. Germline loops: CDR1 GTSNPN, CDR2 SVGIG (reference sequence). Trimming left V 6 bases short and J 3 bases short, with 11 bases between. The CDR3 DNA reads TGTGCCTGCCGGACAGACAAAGAGACCCAGTACTTC. Translated, it gives CACRTDKETQYF.

The chain employs TRBV30 and TRBJ1-2, with 7 nucleotides matching TRBD1. Looked up from germline, CDR1 is GTSNPN and CDR2 is SVGIG (reference sequence). The CDR3 has 14 amino acids. The V gene end was trimmed by 5 bases and the J gene end by 0 bases; junction bases not matched to a gene: 6. The CDR3 DNA reads TGTGCCTGGGAAAACAGGGGAGCTAACTATGGCTACACCTTC. Amino acids: CAWENRGANYGYTF. Full variable domain (missing parts from reference TRBV30 and TRBJ1-2): SQTIHQWPATLVQPVGSPLSLECTVEGTSNPNLYWYRQAAGRGLQLLFYSVGIGQISSEVPQNLSASRPQDRQFILSSKKLLLSDSGFYLCAWENRGANYGYTFGSGTRLTVV.